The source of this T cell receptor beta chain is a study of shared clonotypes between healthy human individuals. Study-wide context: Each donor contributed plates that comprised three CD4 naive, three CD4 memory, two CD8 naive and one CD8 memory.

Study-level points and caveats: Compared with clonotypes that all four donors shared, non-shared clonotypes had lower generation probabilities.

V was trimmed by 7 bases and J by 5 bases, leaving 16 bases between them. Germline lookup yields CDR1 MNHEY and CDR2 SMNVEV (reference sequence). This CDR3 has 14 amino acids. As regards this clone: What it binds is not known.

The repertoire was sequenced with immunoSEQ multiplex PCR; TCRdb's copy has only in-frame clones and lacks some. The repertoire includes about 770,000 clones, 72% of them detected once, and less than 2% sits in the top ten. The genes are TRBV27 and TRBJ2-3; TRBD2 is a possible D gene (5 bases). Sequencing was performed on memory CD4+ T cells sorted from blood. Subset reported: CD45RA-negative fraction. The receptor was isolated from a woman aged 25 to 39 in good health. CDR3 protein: CASTIGLGIDTQYF. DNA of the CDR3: TGTGCCAGCACCATTGGACTTGGGATAGATACGCAGTATTTT.